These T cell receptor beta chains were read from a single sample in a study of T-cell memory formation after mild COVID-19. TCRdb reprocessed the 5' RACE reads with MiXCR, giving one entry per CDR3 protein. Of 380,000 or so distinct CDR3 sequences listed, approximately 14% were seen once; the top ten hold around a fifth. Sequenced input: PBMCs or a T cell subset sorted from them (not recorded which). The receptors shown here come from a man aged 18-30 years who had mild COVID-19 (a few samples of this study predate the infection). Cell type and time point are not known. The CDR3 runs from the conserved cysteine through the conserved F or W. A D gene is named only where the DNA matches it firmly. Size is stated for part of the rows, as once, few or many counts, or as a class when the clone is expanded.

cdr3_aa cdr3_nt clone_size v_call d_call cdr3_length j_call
CSALRDVPEQYF TGCAGTGCTCTCCGGGACGTCCCCGAGCAGTACTTC few TRBV20-1 - 12 TRBJ2-7
CASSNRAGAVADTQYF TGTGCCAGCAGCAACAGGGCCGGGGCCGTGGCAGATACGCAGTATTTT few TRBV4-2 - 16 TRBJ2-3
CASRRTSGGQETQYF TGTGCCAGCAGACGGACTAGCGGGGGACAAGAGACCCAGTACTTC many TRBV2 TRBD2 15 TRBJ2-5
CASSQPGQTSDTQYF TGCGCCAGCAGCCAACCGGGACAGACTTCCGATACGCAGTATTTT many TRBV4-1 TRBD1 15 TRBJ2-3
CSARLGAGNSPLHF TGCAGTGCTAGACTAGGAGCCGGCAATTCACCCCTCCACTTT - TRBV20-1 - 14 TRBJ1-6
CASSLVGGGNQPQHF TGTGCCAGCAGCTTAGTCGGCGGGGGCAATCAGCCCCAGCATTTT many TRBV7-2 - 15 TRBJ1-5
CASSGGGLAGESYEQYF TGTGCCAGCAGCGGAGGAGGGCTAGCGGGGGAGTCCTACGAGCAGTACTTC - TRBV7-8 TRBD2 17 TRBJ2-7
CSARGPLEKLFF TGCAGTGCTAGGGGGCCCCTTGAAAAACTGTTTTTT few TRBV20-1 - 12 TRBJ1-4
CASKSQAGGFTDTQYF TGTGCCAGTAAATCCCAAGCGGGGGGCTTCACAGATACGCAGTATTTT - TRBV19 TRBD2 16 TRBJ2-3
CASSLADRIRIQYF TGCGCCAGCAGCTTGGCGGACCGGATAAGGATTCAGTACTTC few TRBV5-1 - 14 TRBJ2-4
CASSVYRDLIYEQYF TGCGCCAGCAGCGTCTACCGGGACTTGATATACGAGCAGTACTTC few TRBV5-1 - 15 TRBJ2-7
CSASKAGAREQYF TGCAGTGCTAGTAAGGCAGGGGCGAGGGAGCAGTACTTC few TRBV20-1 - 13 TRBJ2-7
CASSPMGGYTF TGTGCCAGCAGCCCCATGGGAGGCTACACCTTC - TRBV7-2 - 11 TRBJ1-2
CASSFFPGSPLHF TGTGCCAGCAGTTTTTTCCCCGGCTCACCCCTCCACTTT - TRBV27 - 13 TRBJ1-6
CASSVEQGSYGYTF TGTGCCAGCAGCGTAGAACAGGGAAGCTATGGCTACACCTTC - TRBV9 - 14 TRBJ1-2
CASSVDRGHGELFF TGTGCCAGCAGTGTCGACAGGGGTCACGGGGAGCTGTTTTTT few TRBV6-5 TRBD1 14 TRBJ2-2
CASSLLGQGINEQFF TGTGCCAGCAGCTTGTTGGGGCAGGGGATCAATGAGCAGTTCTTC many TRBV5-5 - 15 TRBJ2-1
CASSPWQNTEAFF TGTGCCAGCAGCCCATGGCAGAACACTGAAGCTTTCTTT few TRBV5-5 - 13 TRBJ1-1